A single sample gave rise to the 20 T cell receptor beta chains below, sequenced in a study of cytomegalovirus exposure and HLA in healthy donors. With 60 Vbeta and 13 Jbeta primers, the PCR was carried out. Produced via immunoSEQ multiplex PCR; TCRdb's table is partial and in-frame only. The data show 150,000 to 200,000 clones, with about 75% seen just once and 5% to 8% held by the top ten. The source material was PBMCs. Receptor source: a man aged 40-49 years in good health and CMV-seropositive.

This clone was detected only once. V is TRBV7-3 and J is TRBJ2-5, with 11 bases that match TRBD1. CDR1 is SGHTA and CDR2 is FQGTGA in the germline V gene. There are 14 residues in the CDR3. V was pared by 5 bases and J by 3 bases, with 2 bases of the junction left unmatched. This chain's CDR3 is CASSRTGGEETQYF. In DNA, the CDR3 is TGTGCCAGCAGCCGGACAGGGGGCGAAGAGACCCAGTACTTC.

CDR3 coding DNA: TGTGCCAGCAGCTTCGGGGATCCCTATGGCTACACCTTC. Its protein product is CASSFGDPYGYTF. V and J are TRBV5-6 and TRBJ1-2; D not resolved. The CDR3 runs to 13 residues. Between the trimmed V and J ends, which lost 2 bases and 4 bases, there was a span of 9 bases. Germline CDR1 and CDR2: SGHDT and YYEEEE.

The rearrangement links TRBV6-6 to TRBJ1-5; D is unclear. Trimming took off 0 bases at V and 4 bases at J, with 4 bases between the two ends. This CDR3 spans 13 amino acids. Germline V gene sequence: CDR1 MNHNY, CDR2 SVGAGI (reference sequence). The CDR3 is CASSYSSNQPQHF. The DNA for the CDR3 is TGTGCCAGCAGTTACTCGAGTAATCAGCCCCAGCATTTT.

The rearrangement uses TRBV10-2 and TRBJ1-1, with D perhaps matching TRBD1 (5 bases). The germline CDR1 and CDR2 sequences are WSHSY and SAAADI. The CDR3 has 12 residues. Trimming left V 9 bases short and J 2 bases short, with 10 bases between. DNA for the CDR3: TGCGCCAGTCGATGGGGCAACACTGAAGCTTTCTTT. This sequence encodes CASRWGNTEAFF.

The CDR3 sequence: CASSQGQRQETQYF. CDR3 DNA: TGTGCCAGCTCACAGGGACAGCGTCAAGAGACCCAGTACTTC. The chain is built from TRBV18 and TRBJ2-5, with 7 positions matching TRBD1. The germline V gene encodes CDR1 KGHSH and CDR2 LQKENI. The CDR3 extends over 14 amino acids. Trimming removed 4 bases from V and 2 bases from J; junction bases left unmatched: 4.

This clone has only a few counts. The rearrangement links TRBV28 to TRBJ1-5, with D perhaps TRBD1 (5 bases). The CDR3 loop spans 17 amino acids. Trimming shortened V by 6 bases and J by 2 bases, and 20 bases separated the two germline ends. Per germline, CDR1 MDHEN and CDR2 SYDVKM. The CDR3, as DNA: TGTGCCAGCAGCTCAGAGGGCGGGGGTGGGGGCAATCAGCCCCAGCATTTT. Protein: CASSSEGGGGGNQPQHF.

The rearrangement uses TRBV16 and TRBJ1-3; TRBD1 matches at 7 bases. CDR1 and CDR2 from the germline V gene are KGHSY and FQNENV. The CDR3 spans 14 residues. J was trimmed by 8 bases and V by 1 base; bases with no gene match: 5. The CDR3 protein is CASSQFDREHTIYF. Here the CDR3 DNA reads TGTGCCAGCAGCCAATTCGACAGGGAACACACCATATATTTT.

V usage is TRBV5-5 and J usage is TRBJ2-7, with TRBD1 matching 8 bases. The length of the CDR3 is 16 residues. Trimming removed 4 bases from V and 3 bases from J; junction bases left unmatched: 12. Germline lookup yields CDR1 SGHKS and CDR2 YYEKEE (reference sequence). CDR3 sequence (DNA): TGTGCCAGCAGCGGGGGCCAGGGGGCTAAAAACTACGAGCAGTACTTC. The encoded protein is CASSGGQGAKNYEQYF.

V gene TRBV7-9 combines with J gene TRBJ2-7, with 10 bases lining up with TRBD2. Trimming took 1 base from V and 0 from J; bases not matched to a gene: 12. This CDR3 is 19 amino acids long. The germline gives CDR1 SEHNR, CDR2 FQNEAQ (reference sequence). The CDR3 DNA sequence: TGTGCCAGCAGCTTAGATTTGGCTAGCGGGAGATTGAGCTCCTACGAGCAGTACTTC. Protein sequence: CASSLDLASGRLSSYEQYF.

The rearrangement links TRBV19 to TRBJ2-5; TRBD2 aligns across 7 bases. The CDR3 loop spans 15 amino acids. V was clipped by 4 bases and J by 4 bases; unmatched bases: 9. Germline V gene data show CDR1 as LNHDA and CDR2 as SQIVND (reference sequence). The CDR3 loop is CASSTSRGEGETQYF. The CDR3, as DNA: TGTGCCAGTAGTACCTCTCGAGGGGAGGGAGAGACCCAGTACTTC.

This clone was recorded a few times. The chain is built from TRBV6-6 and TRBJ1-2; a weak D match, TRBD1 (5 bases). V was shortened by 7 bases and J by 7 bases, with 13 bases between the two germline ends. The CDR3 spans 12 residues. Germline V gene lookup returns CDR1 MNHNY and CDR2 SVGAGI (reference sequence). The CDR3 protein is CASTAGTPGYTF. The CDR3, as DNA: TGTGCCAGCACCGCGGGGACGCCTGGCTACACCTTC.

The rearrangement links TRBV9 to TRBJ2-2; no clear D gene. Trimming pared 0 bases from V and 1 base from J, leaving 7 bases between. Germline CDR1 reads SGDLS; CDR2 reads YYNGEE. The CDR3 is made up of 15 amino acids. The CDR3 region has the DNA TGTGCCAGCAGCGTAGATGCCGGGAACACCGGGGAGCTGTTTTTT. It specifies CASSVDAGNTGELFF.

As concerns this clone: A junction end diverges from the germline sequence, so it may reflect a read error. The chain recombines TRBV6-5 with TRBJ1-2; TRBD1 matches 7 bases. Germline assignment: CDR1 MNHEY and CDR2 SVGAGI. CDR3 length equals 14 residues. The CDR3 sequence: CASSTTPIGGQDAF. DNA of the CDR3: TGTGCCAGCAGTACAACACCGATTGGAGGACAGGACGCCTTC.

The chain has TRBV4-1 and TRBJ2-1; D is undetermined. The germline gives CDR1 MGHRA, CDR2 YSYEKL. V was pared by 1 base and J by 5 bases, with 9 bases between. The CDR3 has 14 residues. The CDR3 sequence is CASSQVTSDNEQFF. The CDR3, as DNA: TGCGCCAGCAGCCAAGTGACTTCGGACAATGAGCAGTTCTTC.

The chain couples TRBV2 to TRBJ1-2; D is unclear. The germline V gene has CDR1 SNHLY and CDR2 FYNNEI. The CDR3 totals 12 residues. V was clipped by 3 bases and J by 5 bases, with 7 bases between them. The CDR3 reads CASSDEGYGYTF. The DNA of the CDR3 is TGTGCCAGCAGTGATGAGGGATATGGCTACACCTTC.

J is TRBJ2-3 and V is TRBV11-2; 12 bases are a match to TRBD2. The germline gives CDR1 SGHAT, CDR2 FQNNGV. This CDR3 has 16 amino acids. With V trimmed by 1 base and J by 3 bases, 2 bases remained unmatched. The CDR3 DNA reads TGTGCCAGCAGCTTAGTAGGGACTAGCGGGACAGATACGCAGTATTTT. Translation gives CASSLVGTSGTDTQYF.

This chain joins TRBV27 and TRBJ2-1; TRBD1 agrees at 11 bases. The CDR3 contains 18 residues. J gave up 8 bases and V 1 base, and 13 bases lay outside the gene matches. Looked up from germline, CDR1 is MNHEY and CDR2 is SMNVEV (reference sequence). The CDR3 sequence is CASSLLGFGDRGFDEQFF. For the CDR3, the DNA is TGTGCCAGCAGTTTATTAGGTTTTGGGGACAGGGGGTTCGATGAGCAGTTCTTC.

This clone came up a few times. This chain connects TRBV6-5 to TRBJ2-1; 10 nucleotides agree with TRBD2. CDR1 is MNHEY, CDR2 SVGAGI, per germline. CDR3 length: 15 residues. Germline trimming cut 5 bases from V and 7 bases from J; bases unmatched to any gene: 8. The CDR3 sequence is CASSPSGRGWNEQFF. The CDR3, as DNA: TGTGCCAGCAGTCCGAGCGGGAGGGGGTGGAATGAGCAGTTCTTC.

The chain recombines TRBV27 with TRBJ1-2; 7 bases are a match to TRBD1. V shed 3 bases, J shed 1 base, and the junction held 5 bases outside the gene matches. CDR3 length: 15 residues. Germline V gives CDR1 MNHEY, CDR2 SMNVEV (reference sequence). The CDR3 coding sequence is TGTGCCAGCAGTTTGGACAGGAGCTTTAACTATGGCTACACCTTC. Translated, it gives CASSLDRSFNYGYTF.

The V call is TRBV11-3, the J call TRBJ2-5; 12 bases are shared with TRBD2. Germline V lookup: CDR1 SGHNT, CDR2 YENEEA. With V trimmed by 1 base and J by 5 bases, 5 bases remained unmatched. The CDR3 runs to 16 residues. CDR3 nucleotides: TGTGCCAGCAGCTTAGCCCCGACTAGCGGGAGTGAGACCCAGTACTTC. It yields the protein CASSLAPTSGSETQYF. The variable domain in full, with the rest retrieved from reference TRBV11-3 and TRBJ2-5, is EAGVVQSPRYKIIEKKQPVAFWCNPISGHNTLYWYLQNLGQGPELLIRYENEEAVDDSQLPKDRFSAERLKGVDSTLKIQPAELGDSAVYLCASSLAPTSGSETQYFGPGTRLLVL.